This T cell receptor (beta chain) emerged from a study of T cell changes during pregnancy in multiple sclerosis. The CDR3 is made up of 13 amino acids. V was pared by 7 bases and J by 7 bases, with 14 bases between. CDR1 is SNHLY and CDR2 is FYNNEI in the germline V gene. TCRdb's table, derived via immunoSEQ multiplex PCR, lists solely in-frame clones and lacks some. The table includes about 70,000 clones, about 94% detected once. Sequenced material: peripheral blood, taken in the third trimester of pregnancy. The chain employs TRBV2 and TRBJ2-1, with a weak D call TRBD1 (6 bases). The clonotype originates from a female donor with multiple sclerosis, enrolled in a pregnancy study. CDR3 protein: CASKGDGQNEQFF. The CDR3 nucleotides are TGTGCCAGCAAGGGGGACGGACAGAATGAGCAGTTCTTC. The whole variable domain, filled in from reference TRBV2 and TRBJ2-1, reads EPEVTQTPSHQVTQMGQEVILRCVPISNHLYFYWYRQILGQKVEFLVSFYNNEISEKSEIFDDQFSVERPDGSNFTLKIRSTKLEDSAMYFCASKGDGQNEQFFGPGTRLTVL.